These T cell receptor beta chains were read from a single sample in a study of T cells in narcolepsy. Assay: immunoSEQ multiplex PCR; the TCRdb copy retains only in-frame clones and omits some. This repertoire shows tens of thousands of clones, roughly 88% found once; its top ten account for 0.95% to 1.5%. Sequencing was performed on CD45RA- memory CD4+ T cells from PBMCs. These TCRs come from a human donor with narcolepsy. CDR3s include the opening cysteine and the closing phenylalanine or tryptophan. The order of the fields is D gene, V gene, J gene, clone size, CDR3 DNA, CDR3 protein. The D gene is left open where the match is weak. Where a row states a size, it is once, few, many or the class of an expanded clone; other rows omit it.

D: TRBD2
V: TRBV7-3
J: TRBJ2-1
size: -
DNA: TGTGCCAGCAGCGAATCCTTTGCGGGGGGGCTACCCTACAATGAGCAGTTCTTC
CDR3: CASSESFAGGLPYNEQFF

D: TRBD2
V: TRBV5-1
J: TRBJ2-7
size: -
DNA: TGCGCCAGCAGGCCCGGACTAGCGGGAGGGGTCGAGCAGTACTTC
CDR3: CASRPGLAGGVEQYF

D: TRBD1
V: TRBV18
J: TRBJ1-3
size: -
DNA: TGTGCCAGCTCACCATCGAGACAGGGAGCCGCCATATATTTT
CDR3: CASSPSRQGAAIYF

D: TRBD1
V: TRBV11-2
J: TRBJ1-3
size: once
DNA: TGTGCCAGCAAAGCGGGACAGGGAAGAAACACCATATATTTT
CDR3: CASKAGQGRNTIYF

D: -
V: TRBV7-2
J: TRBJ1-1
size: -
DNA: TGTGCCAGCAGCTTAACCAGGAGAAACACTGAAGCTTTCTTT
CDR3: CASSLTRRNTEAFF

D: -
V: TRBV28
J: TRBJ2-7
size: -
DNA: TGTGCCAGCAGTTCCACCTGGACAGCGGCTAACGCCTACGAGCAGTACTTC
CDR3: CASSSTWTAANAYEQYF

D: TRBD1
V: TRBV7-9
J: TRBJ1-4
size: once
DNA: TGTGCCAGCAGCTTACGACAGGGAGGGGAAAAACTGTTTTTT
CDR3: CASSLRQGGEKLFF

D: -
V: TRBV19
J: TRBJ1-2
size: -
DNA: TGTGCCAGTAGTGCACCAGGGGATAACTATGGCTACACCTTC
CDR3: CASSAPGDNYGYTF

D: -
V: TRBV7-9
J: TRBJ1-2
size: -
DNA: TGTGCCAGCAGCTTAGAGGGGACCTATGGCTACACCTTC
CDR3: CASSLEGTYGYTF

D: -
V: TRBV19
J: TRBJ1-2
size: -
DNA: TGTGCCAGTGGGACCTATGGCTACACCTTC
CDR3: CASGTYGYTF

D: -
V: TRBV7-8
J: TRBJ1-1
size: -
DNA: TGTGCCAGCAGCTTAGGATTATACAGGGCGGAGTCCACTGAAGCTTTCTTT
CDR3: CASSLGLYRAESTEAFF

D: -
V: TRBV5-1
J: TRBJ1-1
size: -
DNA: TGCGCCAGCAGCTTGAGGACGAACACTGAAGCTTTCTTT
CDR3: CASSLRTNTEAFF

D: -
V: TRBV7-8
J: TRBJ1-4
size: -
DNA: TGTGCCAGCAGGCCAGCGTGGCAGTCCGAAAAACTGTTTTTT
CDR3: CASRPAWQSEKLFF

D: -
V: TRBV6-1
J: TRBJ2-3
size: -
DNA: TGTGCCAGCCGGTGGGCCAGCACAGATACGCAGTATTTT
CDR3: CASRWASTDTQYF

D: -
V: TRBV29-1
J: TRBJ1-5
size: -
DNA: TGCAGCGTTGCGGTCCAGGACCCCAATCAGCCCCAGCATTTT
CDR3: CSVAVQDPNQPQHF